One sample yielded the 2 T cell receptor beta chains listed below, sequenced in a study of lymphopenia after photon versus proton radiotherapy. Sequenced by immunoSEQ multiplex PCR; TCRdb stores in-frame clones only, minus some. The top ten clones hold 6.8% of a sample with some 30,000 clones, roughly 90% of them seen once. This specimen was peripheral blood, taken from a patient treated with photon-based radiotherapy. All receptors come from a woman in her fifties or sixties with pancreatic cancer.

This clone was counted a single time. The CDR3 loop reads CASSLARTSSTDTQYF. The CDR3 DNA reads TGTGCCAGCAGCTTAGCGAGGACTAGCTCCACAGATACGCAGTATTTT. The gene calls are TRBV7-2 and TRBJ2-3; 8 nucleotides agree with TRBD2. Germline loops: CDR1 SGHTA, CDR2 FQGNSA. Germline trimming cut 0 bases from V and 2 bases from J; bases unmatched to any gene: 4. The length of the CDR3 is 16 residues. Based on the CDR3 plus reference TRBV7-2 and TRBJ2-3, the full variable domain is GAGVSQSPSNKVTEKGKDVELRCDPISGHTALYWYRQSLGQGLEFLIYFQGNSAPDKSGLPSDRFSAERTGGSVSTLTIQRTQQEDSAVYLCASSLARTSSTDTQYFGPGTRLTVL.

This chain connects TRBV9 to TRBJ2-3; D perhaps matches TRBD2 (5 bases). The CDR3 has 15 amino acids. CDR1 is SGDLS and CDR2 is YYNGEE in the germline V gene. Trimming removed 4 bases at V and 0 bases at J, with 12 bases between. CDR3 coding DNA: TGTGCCAGCAGCTCAAGCGGTACTAGCACAGATACGCAGTATTTT. Protein: CASSSSGTSTDTQYF.